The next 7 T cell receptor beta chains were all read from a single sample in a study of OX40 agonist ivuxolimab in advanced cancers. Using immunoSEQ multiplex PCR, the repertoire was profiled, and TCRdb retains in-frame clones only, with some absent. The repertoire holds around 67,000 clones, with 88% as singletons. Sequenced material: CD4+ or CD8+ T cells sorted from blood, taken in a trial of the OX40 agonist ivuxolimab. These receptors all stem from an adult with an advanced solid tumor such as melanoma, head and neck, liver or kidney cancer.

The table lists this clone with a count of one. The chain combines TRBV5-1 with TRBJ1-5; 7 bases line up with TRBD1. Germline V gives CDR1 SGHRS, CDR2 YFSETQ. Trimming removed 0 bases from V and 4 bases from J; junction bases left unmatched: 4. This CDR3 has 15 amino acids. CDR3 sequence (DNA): TGCGCCAGCAGCTTGGATGGGACAGAGAATCAGCCCCAGCATTTT. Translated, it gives CASSLDGTENQPQHF.

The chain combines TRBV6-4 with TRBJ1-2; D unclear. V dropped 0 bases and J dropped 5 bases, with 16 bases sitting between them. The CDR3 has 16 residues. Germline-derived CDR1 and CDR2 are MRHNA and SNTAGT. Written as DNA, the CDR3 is TGTGCCAGCAGTGACTCCGGGGTCGGTAATGGGTATGGCTACACCTTC. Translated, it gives CASSDSGVGNGYGYTF.

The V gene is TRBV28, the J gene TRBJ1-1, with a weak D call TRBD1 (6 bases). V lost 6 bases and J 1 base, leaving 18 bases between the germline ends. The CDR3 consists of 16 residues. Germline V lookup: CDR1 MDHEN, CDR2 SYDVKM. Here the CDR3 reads CASRLGAGRGNTEAFF. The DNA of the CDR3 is TGTGCCAGCAGGCTGGGGGCTGGTCGGGGGAACACTGAAGCTTTCTTT.

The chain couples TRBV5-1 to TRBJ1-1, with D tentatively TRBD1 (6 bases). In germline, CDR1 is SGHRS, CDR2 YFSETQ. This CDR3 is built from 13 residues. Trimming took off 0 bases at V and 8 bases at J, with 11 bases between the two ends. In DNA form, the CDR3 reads TGCGCCAGCAGCTTGGGGGGGACACCCGAAGCTTTCTTT. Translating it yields CASSLGGTPEAFF.

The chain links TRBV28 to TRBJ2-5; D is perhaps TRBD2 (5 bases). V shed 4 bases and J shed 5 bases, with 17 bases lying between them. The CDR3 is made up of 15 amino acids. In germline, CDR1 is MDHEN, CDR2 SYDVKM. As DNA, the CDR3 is TGTGCCAGCAGTTCCTTAGTTCTTACGGGGGAGACCCAGTACTTC. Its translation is CASSSLVLTGETQYF.

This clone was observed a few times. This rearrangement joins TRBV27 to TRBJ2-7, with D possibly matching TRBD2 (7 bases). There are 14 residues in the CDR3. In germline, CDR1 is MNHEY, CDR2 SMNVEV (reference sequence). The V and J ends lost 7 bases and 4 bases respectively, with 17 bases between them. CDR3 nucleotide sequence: TGTGCCAGCAAGAGGCGAGGGGGGGAGTACGAGCAGTACTTC. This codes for CASKRRGGEYEQYF.

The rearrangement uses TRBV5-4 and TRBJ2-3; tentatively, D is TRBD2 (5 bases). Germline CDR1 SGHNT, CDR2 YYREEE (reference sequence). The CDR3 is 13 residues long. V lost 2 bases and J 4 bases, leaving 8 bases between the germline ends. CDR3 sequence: CASSLQRSDTQYF. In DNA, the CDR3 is TGTGCCAGCAGCTTACAGCGGTCAGATACGCAGTATTTT.